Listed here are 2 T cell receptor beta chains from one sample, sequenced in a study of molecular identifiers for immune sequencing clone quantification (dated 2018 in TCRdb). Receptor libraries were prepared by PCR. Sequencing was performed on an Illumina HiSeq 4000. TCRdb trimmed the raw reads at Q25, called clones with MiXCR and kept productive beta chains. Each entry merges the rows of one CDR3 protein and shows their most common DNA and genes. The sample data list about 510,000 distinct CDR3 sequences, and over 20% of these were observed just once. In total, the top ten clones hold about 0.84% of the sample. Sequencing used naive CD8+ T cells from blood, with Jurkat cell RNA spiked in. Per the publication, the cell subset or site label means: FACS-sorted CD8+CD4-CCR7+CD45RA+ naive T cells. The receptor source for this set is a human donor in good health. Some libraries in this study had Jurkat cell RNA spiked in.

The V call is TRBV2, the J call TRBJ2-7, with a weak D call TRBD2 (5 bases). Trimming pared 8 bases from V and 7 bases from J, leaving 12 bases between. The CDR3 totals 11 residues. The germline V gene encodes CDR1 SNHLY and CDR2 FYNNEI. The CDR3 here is CASRTREEQYF. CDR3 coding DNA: TGTGCCAGCCGGACTCGTGAGGAGCAGTACTTC.

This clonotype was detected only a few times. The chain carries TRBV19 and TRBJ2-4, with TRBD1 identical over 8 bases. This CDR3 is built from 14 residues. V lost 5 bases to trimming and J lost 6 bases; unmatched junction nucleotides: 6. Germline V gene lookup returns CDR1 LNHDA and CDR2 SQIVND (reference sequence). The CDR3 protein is CASSPTGTGNIQYF. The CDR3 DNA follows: TGTGCCAGTAGTCCTACTGGGACAGGAAACATTCAGTACTTC.